The source of this TCR beta chain is a study of shared clonotypes between healthy human individuals (dated by TCRdb to about 2020). Background for the entire study: The cohort included three men and two women between 18 and 49 years of age. For each donor, CD4 naive and CD4 memory were each given three plates, CD8 naive was given two plates, and CD8 memory was given one plate. To estimate repertoire size and how much clonotypes are shared between individuals, the study performed deep sequencing of blood TCR repertoires from roughly five healthy adults. To increase sequencing depth and limit assay-specific biases, TCR repertoire library preparation and sequencing were carried out by different laboratories using diverse techniques. Per donor, leukapheresis produced somewhere between about 0.94 and 9 billion PBMCs.

Comment on this clone: Its target antigen remains unknown. Base qualities are not recorded, but no much larger clone differs from it by a single base.

Overall study outcomes, separate from this receptor: When several donors were compared, the shared fraction of clonotypes was around 4.6% for naive CD4, roughly 3.3% for naive CD8, 2.3% for memory CD4, and under 0.5% for memory CD8. Incomplete sequencing was indicated by rarefaction of sorted-subset datasets, despite the large sequencing depth. Compared with non-shared clonotypes, clonotypes shared by all four sorted-subset donors had higher generation probabilities. The small number of donors limited the genetic and exposure-history diversity represented. Naive subsets generally had larger estimated clonotype richness than memory subsets did. Based on pairwise subsampling, the degree of clonotype sharing among donors was expected to be affected by sequencing depth. Only blood was sampled, and tissue TCR repertoires likely differ from those in blood.

Using the deep immunoSEQ assay, multiplex PCR amplified TCR CDR3 regions from genomic DNA. Extracted genomic DNA from each cell subset was distributed evenly across all wells of several immunoSEQ 96-well plates, and each plate was treated as a replicate. For sorted subsets, about 200 ng genomic DNA, equal to some 30,000 T cell genomes, was loaded into each replicate PCR. Purified libraries were measured with a Qubit 3.0 fluorometer, size-checked on a Bioanalyzer 2100, and measured again with the KAPA Library Quantification kit. Every immunoSEQ 96-well plate was sequenced on a separate single-read 150-cycle Illumina NextSeq 550 flow cell. The original pipeline was this. Because the immunoSEQ output included only junctional sequences and no quality scores, the filtering could not be the same as the filtering used for full-length reads. To assign V/J genes and CDR3, sequences were annotated using PyIR, a Python wrapper for IgBLAST v1.9, with IMGT germline references. Any read was removed if the V/J assignment was weak (E-value above 1e-6), the CDR3 was missing, or the read contained stop codons, out-of-frame junctions, or ambiguous translated residues. V3J clonotypes were defined by identical inferred V gene, J gene, and CDR3 amino acid sequence. Percentage overlap between repertoires was calculated by dividing the number of shared unique clonotypes by the size of the smaller repertoire. Repertoire richness was assessed with RTK rarefaction, the Chao1 estimator, and Recon v2.1 estimates of unobserved clonotypes. For all TCRbeta clonotypes obtained by the gDNA method from four donors, generation probabilities were computed with OLGA. TCRdb mirrors the immuneACCESS table, restricted to in-frame sequences. Some clones are absent from its copies; in checked studies, under half trace to an unresolved V gene, and the reason for the others is unknown. V and J calls and clone size are copied from that table; D and trimming were computed from the DNA. Recorded for this sample are over 1.4 million clones; over 95% of them occurred a single time. The ten largest make up approximately 1% of the sample.

Inclusive of the bounding cysteine and phenylalanine, the CDR3 is 15 residues long. Only the CDR3 DNA stays, 45 bases, in frame from base 1. CDR1 and CDR2 (SGHVS, FQNEAQ) derive from the germline V gene. V and J are trimmed by 4 bases and 2 bases, and the gene matches miss 7 bases of the junction. Donors were healthy HIV-negative adults with no recently reported acute infections or vaccinations. All donors were Caucasian adults living in Nashville, Tennessee, USA. Magnetic negative selection was used to enrich CD4+ T cells, after which naive cells were positively selected on CD45RA and the negative fraction became the memory subset. Blood was obtained by leukapheresis, after which PBMCs were separated by Ficoll-Histopaque density gradient centrifugation and cryopreserved in liquid nitrogen vapor phase. Analytical flow cytometry was used to check the purity and quantity of each magnetically sorted T cell population. Genomic DNA was isolated from every sorted fraction and measured by UV absorbance on a Nanodrop 2000c.

The source is a man aged 25-40 years in good health. The chain was built from TRBV7-8 and TRBJ1-2; TRBD1 fits 7 bases in the junction. The sample was naive CD4+ T cells sorted from blood. Taken with the paper, the label for cell subset or site translates to: CD45RA+ positively selected. The CDR3 corresponds to CASSSEDRPNYGYTF. The nucleotides are TGTGCCAGCAGCTCAGAGGACAGGCCCAACTATGGCTACACCTTC.